This T cell receptor beta chain was identified in a study of T-cell memory formation after mild COVID-19. There are 15 residues in the CDR3. In germline, CDR1 is SGHVS, CDR2 FNYEAQ. The V segment lost 4 bases and the J segment 0 bases; nucleotides outside the gene matches: 5. This clonotype showed up many times. MiXCR, applied by TCRdb to the 5' RACE reads, yields one record per CDR3 protein. The sample holds approximately 28,000 distinct CDR3 sequences, approximately 12% seen once. J is TRBJ2-5 and V is TRBV7-6, with 7 bases lining up with TRBD2. The sequenced sample consisted of PBMCs or a T cell subset sorted from them (not recorded which). The receptor's source is an adult woman who had mild COVID-19 (a few samples of this study predate the infection). Cell type and time point are not known. CDR3: CASSSLGGDQETQYF. The CDR3 bases are TGTGCCAGCAGCTCCCTGGGGGGGGACCAAGAGACCCAGTACTTC.